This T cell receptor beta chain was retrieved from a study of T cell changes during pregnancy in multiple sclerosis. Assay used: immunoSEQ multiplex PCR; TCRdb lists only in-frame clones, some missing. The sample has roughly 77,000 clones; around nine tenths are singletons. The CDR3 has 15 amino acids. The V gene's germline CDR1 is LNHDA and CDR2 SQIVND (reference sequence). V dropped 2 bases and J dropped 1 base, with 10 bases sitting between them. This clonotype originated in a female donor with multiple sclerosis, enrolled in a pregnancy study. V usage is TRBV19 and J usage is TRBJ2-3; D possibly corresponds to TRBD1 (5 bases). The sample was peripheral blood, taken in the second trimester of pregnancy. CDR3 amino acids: CASSIQGAGTDTQYF. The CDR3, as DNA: TGTGCCAGTAGTATACAGGGTGCAGGCACAGATACGCAGTATTTT.